Below, 7 T cell receptor beta chains from the same sample are listed, as sequenced in a study of T cells in Graves' hyperthyroidism and ophthalmopathy (dated by TCRdb to about 2019). Library creation used multiplex PCR. For sequencing, an Illumina HiSeq 2000 was employed. The TCR beta CDR3 regions were amplified from RNA transcripts. The TCR CDR3 was subjected to a first round of RT-PCR using the HTBI primer set and the Qiagen OneStep RT-PCR kit. TCRdb reprocessed the public reads (quality trimming at Q25 with fastp, clone calling with MiXCR) and kept in-frame beta chains. Each record represents a unique CDR3 protein, reported with the most common genes and DNA among its rows. The sample table holds more than 500,000 distinct CDR3 sequences, of which roughly 14% were seen once. Together, the top ten hold 3.5% to 4.5% of the sample. Sequencing was carried out using blood. The receptors here all came from a woman in her thirties or forties with Graves' ophthalmopathy.

This clonotype was counted ten times or more. The V gene is TRBV29-1, the J gene TRBJ1-1, with D maybe TRBD1 (6 bases). The CDR3 totals 14 residues. Germline V gene data show CDR1 as SQVTM and CDR2 as ANQGSEA. With 4 bases removed from V and 3 bases from J, the gap between germline ends came to 15 bases. The CDR3 sequence: CSVVRGRSDTEAFF. DNA for the CDR3: TGCAGCGTTGTCAGGGGCAGATCGGACACTGAAGCTTTCTTT.

Ten or more counts support this clonotype. The genes are TRBV7-3 and TRBJ2-2; D remains unclear. Looked up from germline, CDR1 is SGHTA and CDR2 is FQGTGA. Trimming stripped 2 bases from V and 7 bases from J, with 5 bases between. This CDR3 contains 12 residues. The CDR3 here is CASSLVNGELFF. Written as DNA, the CDR3 is TGTGCCAGCAGCTTAGTTAACGGGGAGCTGTTTTTT.

This clonotype was recorded many times. The chain links TRBV12-3 or TRBV12-4 to TRBJ2-6; D may be TRBD1 or TRBD2 (5 bases each). The CDR3 runs to 14 residues. The V gene lost 5 bases and the J gene lost 4 bases, with 9 bases spanning the gap. CDR3 bases: TGTGCCAGCAGTGGGACGGTCGGGGCCAACGTCCTGACTTTC. This codes for CASSGTVGANVLTF.

The sample holds many counts of this clonotype. J is TRBJ2-7 and V is TRBV6-1; D perhaps matches TRBD1 (6 bases). CDR3 size: 15 residues. The germline V and J ends were trimmed by 7 bases and 0 bases, with 16 bases remaining between them. Per the germline V gene, CDR1 is MNHNS and CDR2 is SASEGT. Written as DNA, the CDR3 is TGTGCCAGCAACCTCCGGGACACCAGCTCCTACGAGCAGTACTTC. Translated, it gives CASNLRDTSSYEQYF.

This clonotype was observed at least ten times. The chain links TRBV2 to TRBJ1-2; D is ambiguous. This CDR3 contains 11 residues. Per the germline V gene, CDR1 is SNHLY and CDR2 is FYNNEI. Trimming shortened V by 8 bases and J by 2 bases, and 6 bases separated the two germline ends. CDR3 DNA sequence: TGTGCCAGCGAAGGCAACTATGGCTACACCTTC. Protein product: CASEGNYGYTF. The variable domain in full, with the rest retrieved from reference TRBV2 and TRBJ1-2, is EPEVTQTPSHQVTQMGQEVILRCVPISNHLYFYWYRQILGQKVEFLVSFYNNEISEKSEIFDDQFSVERPDGSNFTLKIRSTKLEDSAMYFCASEGNYGYTFGSGTRLTVV.

This clonotype was counted ten times or more. This chain joins TRBV12-3 or TRBV12-4 and TRBJ1-3; D gene unclear. V dropped 2 bases and J dropped 8 bases, with 13 bases sitting between them. CDR3 size: 14 residues. CDR3 loop: CASSLSAGKDTIYF. The DNA for the CDR3 is TGTGCCAGCAGTTTATCGGCCGGCAAGGACACCATATATTTT.

About this clonotype itself: A read error is possible here, since a much larger clone lies one base away. CDR3: CASGLAGQRTYEQYF. For the CDR3, the DNA is TGCGCCAGCGGCTTGGCCGGGCAGAGAACCTACGAGCAGTACTTC. The chain joins TRBV5-1 to TRBJ2-7; D not certain. The length of the CDR3 is 15 residues. Germline assignment: CDR1 SGHRS and CDR2 YFSETQ.